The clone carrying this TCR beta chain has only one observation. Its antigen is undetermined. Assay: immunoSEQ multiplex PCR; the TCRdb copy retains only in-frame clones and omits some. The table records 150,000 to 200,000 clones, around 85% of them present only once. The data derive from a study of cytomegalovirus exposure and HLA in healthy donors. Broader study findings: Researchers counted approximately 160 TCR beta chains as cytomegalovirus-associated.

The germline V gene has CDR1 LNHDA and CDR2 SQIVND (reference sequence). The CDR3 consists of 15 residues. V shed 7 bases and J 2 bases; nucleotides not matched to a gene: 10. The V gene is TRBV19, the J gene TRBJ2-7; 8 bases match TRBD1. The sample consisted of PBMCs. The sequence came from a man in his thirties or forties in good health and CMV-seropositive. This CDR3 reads CASIGIGTGTYEQYF. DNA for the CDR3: TGTGCCAGTATTGGGATTGGGACAGGCACCTACGAGCAGTACTTC.